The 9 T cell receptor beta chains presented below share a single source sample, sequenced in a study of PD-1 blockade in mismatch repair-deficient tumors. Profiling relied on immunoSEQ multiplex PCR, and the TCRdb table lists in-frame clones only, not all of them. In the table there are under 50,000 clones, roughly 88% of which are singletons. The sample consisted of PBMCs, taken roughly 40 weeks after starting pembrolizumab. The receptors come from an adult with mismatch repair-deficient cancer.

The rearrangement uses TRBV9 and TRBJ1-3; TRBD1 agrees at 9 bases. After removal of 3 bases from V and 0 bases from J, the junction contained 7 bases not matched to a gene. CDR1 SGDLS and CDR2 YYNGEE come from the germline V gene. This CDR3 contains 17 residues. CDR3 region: CASSDGTGPNSGNTIYF. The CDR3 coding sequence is TGTGCCAGCAGCGACGGGACAGGGCCAAACTCTGGAAACACCATATATTTT. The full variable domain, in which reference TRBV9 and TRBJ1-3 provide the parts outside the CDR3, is DSGVTQTPKHLITATGQRVTLRCSPRSGDLSVYWYQQSLDQGLQFLIQYYNGEERAKGNILERFSAQQFPDLHSELNLSSLELGDSALYFCASSDGTGPNSGNTIYFGEGSWLTVV.

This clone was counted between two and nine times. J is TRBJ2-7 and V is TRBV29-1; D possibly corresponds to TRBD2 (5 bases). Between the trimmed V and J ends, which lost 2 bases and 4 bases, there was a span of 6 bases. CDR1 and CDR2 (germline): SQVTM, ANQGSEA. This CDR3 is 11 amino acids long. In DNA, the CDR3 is TGCAGCGTTGAACAGCGGTACGAGCAGTACTTC. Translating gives CSVEQRYEQYF.

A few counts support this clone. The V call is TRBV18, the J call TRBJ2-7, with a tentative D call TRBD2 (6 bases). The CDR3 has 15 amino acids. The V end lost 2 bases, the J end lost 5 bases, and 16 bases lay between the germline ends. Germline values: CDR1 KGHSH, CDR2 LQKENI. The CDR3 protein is CASSPGGGAPNEQYF. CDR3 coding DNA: TGTGCCAGCTCACCAGGTGGCGGGGCACCTAACGAGCAGTACTTC.

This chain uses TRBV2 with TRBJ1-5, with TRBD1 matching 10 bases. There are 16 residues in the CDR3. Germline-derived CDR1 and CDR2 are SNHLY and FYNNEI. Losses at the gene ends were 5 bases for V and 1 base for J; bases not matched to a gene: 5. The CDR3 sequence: CASSQTGGESNQPQHF. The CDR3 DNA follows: TGTGCCAGCAGTCAGACAGGGGGCGAGAGCAATCAGCCCCAGCATTTT. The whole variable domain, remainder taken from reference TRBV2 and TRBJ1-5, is EPEVTQTPSHQVTQMGQEVILRCVPISNHLYFYWYRQILGQKVEFLVSFYNNEISEKSEIFDDQFSVERPDGSNFTLKIRSTKLEDSAMYFCASSQTGGESNQPQHFGDGTRLSIL.

The CDR3 DNA follows: TGCGCCAGCAGCAGTGGGACAGGGGGTTACAATGAGCAGTTCTTC. It specifies CASSSGTGGYNEQFF. The chain carries TRBV5-1 and TRBJ2-1; 11 bases are shared with TRBD1. Germline lookup yields CDR1 SGHRS and CDR2 YFSETQ. The CDR3 extends over 15 amino acids. V lost 4 bases and J lost 4; bases outside the gene matches: 4.

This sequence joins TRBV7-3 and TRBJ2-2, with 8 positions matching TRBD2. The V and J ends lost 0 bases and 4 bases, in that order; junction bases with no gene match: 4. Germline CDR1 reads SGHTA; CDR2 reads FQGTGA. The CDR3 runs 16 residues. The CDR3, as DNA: TGTGCCAGCAGCTTAACCGGACTAGCAGGCACCGGGGAGCTGTTTTTT. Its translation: CASSLTGLAGTGELFF.

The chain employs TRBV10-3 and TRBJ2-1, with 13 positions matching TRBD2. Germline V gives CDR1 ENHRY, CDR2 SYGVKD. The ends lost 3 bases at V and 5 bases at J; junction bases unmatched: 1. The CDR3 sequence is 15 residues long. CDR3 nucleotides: TGTGCCATCAGTGAACTAGCGGGAGGGGACAATGAGCAGTTCTTC. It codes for CAISELAGGDNEQFF.

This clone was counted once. As DNA, the CDR3 is TGTGCTAGTGCTCGAGGGGGGGCAGGTCAGCCCCAGCATTTT. This sequence encodes CASARGGAGQPQHF. This rearrangement joins TRBV12-5 to TRBJ1-5; weak D call: TRBD1 (6 bases). CDR1 is LGHNT, CDR2 FRNRAP, per germline. The CDR3 covers 14 residues. The V end lost 7 bases, the J end lost 6 bases, and 16 bases lay between the germline ends. Combining the CDR3 with reference TRBV12-5 and TRBJ1-5 gives the whole variable domain DARVTQTPRHKVTEMGQEVTMRCQPILGHNTVFWYRQTMMQGLELLAYFRNRAPLDDSGMPKDRFSAEMPDATLATLKIQPSEPRDSAVYFCASARGGAGQPQHFGDGTRLSIL.

Here the CDR3 DNA reads TGCGCCAGCAGTCATTACAACAATGAGCAGTTCTTC. Translated: CASSHYNNEQFF. V gene TRBV4-1 combines with J gene TRBJ2-1; no clear D gene. The CDR3 is 12 amino acids. V was shortened by 6 bases and J by 5 bases, with 8 bases between the two germline ends. The germline CDR1 and CDR2 sequences are MGHRA and YSYEKL.